These 9 T cell receptor beta chains came from one sample sequenced in a study of blood T cell repertoires in COVID-19. The method was immunoSEQ multiplex PCR; TCRdb's version includes in-frame clones alone and lacks a portion of them. The sample lists 100,000 or so clones; under 90% were seen once. The sequenced material came from peripheral blood. These receptors were taken from a human donor in a cohort sampled during active COVID-19.

This rearrangement joins TRBV5-6 to TRBJ2-7, with 9 bases aligning to TRBD1. This CDR3 is built from 14 residues. The J segment lost 3 bases and the V segment lost 2 bases, leaving 3 bases of the junction unmatched. Germline CDR1 and CDR2: SGHDT and YYEEEE. As DNA, the CDR3 is TGTGCCAGCAGCTTTGGGACAGGGCTCTACGAGCAGTACTTC. Its protein is CASSFGTGLYEQYF.

The J gene is TRBJ1-6, the V gene TRBV5-4; D unresolved. The CDR3 is 15 amino acids. Germline CDR1 SGHNT, CDR2 YYREEE (reference sequence). V dropped 0 bases and J dropped 8 bases, with 12 bases sitting between them. For the CDR3, the DNA is TGTGCCAGCAGCTTGGACAGTTCGAATTATTCACCCCTCCACTTT. Protein: CASSLDSSNYSPLHF.

This chain uses TRBV18 with TRBJ2-7; D is undetermined. Germline values: CDR1 KGHSH, CDR2 LQKENI. CDR3 length: 12 amino acids. V lost 3 bases to trimming and J lost 6 bases, with 9 bases between them. The CDR3 reads CASSPNSGEQYF. CDR3 in DNA: TGTGCCAGCTCACCTAACAGTGGCGAGCAGTACTTC.

This clone showed up just once. The rearrangement joins TRBV19 to TRBJ2-2, with D tentatively TRBD1 (6 bases). Looked up from germline, CDR1 is LNHDA and CDR2 is SQIVND (reference sequence). The CDR3 totals 14 residues. The V gene lost 5 bases and the J gene lost 7 bases, with 14 bases spanning the gap. The CDR3 sequence is CASSPQGFGGELFF. CDR3 coding DNA: TGTGCCAGTAGTCCTCAGGGGTTCGGCGGGGAGCTGTTTTTT.

The V and J genes are TRBV7-9 and TRBJ1-5; D may be TRBD1 (6 bases). The germline V and J ends were trimmed by 4 bases and 7 bases, with 11 bases remaining between them. The CDR3 runs to 13 residues. Per the germline V gene, CDR1 is SEHNR and CDR2 is FQNEAQ (reference sequence). CDR3 sequence reads: CASSSSGTQPQHF. For the CDR3, the DNA is TGTGCCAGCAGCTCGTCGGGGACACAGCCCCAGCATTTT. The whole variable domain, remainder taken from reference TRBV7-9 and TRBJ1-5, is DTGVSQNPRHKITKRGQNVTFRCDPISEHNRLYWYRQTLGQGPEFLTYFQNEAQLEKSRLLSDRFSAERPKGSFSTLEIQRTEQGDSAMYLCASSSSGTQPQHFGDGTRLSIL.

V gene TRBV6-2 or TRBV6-3 combines with J gene TRBJ2-1, with TRBD2 identical over 13 bases. This CDR3 comprises 15 residues. With V trimmed by 5 bases and J by 7 bases, 5 bases remained unmatched. Germline CDR1 MNHEY, CDR2 SVGEGT. The CDR3 spells CASSPLAGGRNEQFF. CDR3 DNA sequence: TGTGCCAGCAGTCCACTAGCGGGGGGGCGAAATGAGCAGTTCTTC.

This chain uses TRBV3-1 (or the pseudogene TRBV3-2) with TRBJ2-5; TRBD2 agrees at 7 bases. The CDR3 consists of 11 residues. The J segment lost 4 bases and the V segment lost 11 bases, leaving 4 bases of the junction unmatched. Germline V gives CDR1 LGHDT, CDR2 YNNKEL (reference sequence). DNA of the CDR3: TGTGCCTTACTAGCGATAGAGACCCAGTACTTC. It translates to CALLAIETQYF.

CDR3 in DNA: TGTGCCAGTACCCCCCGAGGGGGTTTGCGCAATCAGCCCCAGCATTTT. This codes for CASTPRGGLRNQPQHF. This chain connects TRBV19 to TRBJ1-5; D possibly corresponds to TRBD1 (6 bases). The V end lost 7 bases, the J end lost 2 bases, and 18 bases lay between the germline ends. This CDR3 region has 16 residues. Germline-derived CDR1 and CDR2 are LNHDA and SQIVND (reference sequence).

The chain links TRBV6-5 to TRBJ1-5, with 9 nucleotides matching TRBD1. This CDR3 region has 13 residues. Per germline, CDR1 MNHEY and CDR2 SVGAGI. The V and J ends lost 11 bases and 2 bases, in that order; junction bases with no gene match: 4. The CDR3 is CASGTGRNQPQHF. CDR3 DNA sequence: TGTGCCTCGGGGACAGGGCGCAATCAGCCCCAGCATTTT.